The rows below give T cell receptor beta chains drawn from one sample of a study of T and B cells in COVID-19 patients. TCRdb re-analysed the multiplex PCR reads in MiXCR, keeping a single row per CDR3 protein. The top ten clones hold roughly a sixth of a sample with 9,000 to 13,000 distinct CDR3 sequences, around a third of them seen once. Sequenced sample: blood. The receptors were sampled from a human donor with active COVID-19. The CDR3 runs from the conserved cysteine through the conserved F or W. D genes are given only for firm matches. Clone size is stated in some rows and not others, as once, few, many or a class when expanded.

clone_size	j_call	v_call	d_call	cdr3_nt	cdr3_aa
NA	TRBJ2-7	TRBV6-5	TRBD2	TGTGCCAGCAGTTTTAGCGGGGAGAAACTCTACGAGCAGTACTTC	CASSFSGEKLYEQYF
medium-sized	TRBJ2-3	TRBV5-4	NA	TGTGCCAGCAGCTTGACCGGAACCGGGCCCGATACGCAGTATTTT	CASSLTGTGPDTQYF
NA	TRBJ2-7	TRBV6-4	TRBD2	TGTGCCAGCAGTTCCATCAGGGCCAGCGAGCGGGGGGGCGTCTACGAGCAGTACTTC	CASSSIRASERGGVYEQYF
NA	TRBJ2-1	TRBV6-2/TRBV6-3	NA	TGTGCCAGCAGTTGGGACCGGGGGTCTTCCAATGAGCAGTTCTTC	CASSWDRGSSNEQFF
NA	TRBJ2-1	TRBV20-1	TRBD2	TGCAGTGCTAGGATAGCGGGGGCTTCCAATGAGCAGTTCTTC	CSARIAGASNEQFF
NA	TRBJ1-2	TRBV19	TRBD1	TGTGCCAGTAGTAACCCCCGACAGGGAAACTATGGCTACACCTTC	CASSNPRQGNYGYTF
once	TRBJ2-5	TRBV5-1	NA	TGCGCCAGCAGCCAGGGCCCCGCGGAGACCCAGTACTTC	CASSQGPAETQYF
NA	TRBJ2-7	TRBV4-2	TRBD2	TGTGCCAGCAGCCAGATAGGGATTAGCGGGGGGACAGACTACGAGCAGTACTTC	CASSQIGISGGTDYEQYF
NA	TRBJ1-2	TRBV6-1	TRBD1	TGTGCCAGCAGTGAAGAGGAGACAGGGTACTATGGCTACACCTTC	CASSEEETGYYGYTF
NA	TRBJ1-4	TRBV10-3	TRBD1	TGTGCCATCAGTGAACAGGGGGGGGGCCCTAATAAAAAACTGTTTTTT	CAISEQGGGPNKKLFF
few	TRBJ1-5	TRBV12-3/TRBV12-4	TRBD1	TGTGCCAGCAGAAACCATGGGACAGGACGGGGACAGCCCCAGCATTTT	CASRNHGTGRGQPQHF
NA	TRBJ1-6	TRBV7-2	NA	TGTGCCAGCAGCTTAGCGCAGGACTCACCCCTCCACTTT	CASSLAQDSPLHF
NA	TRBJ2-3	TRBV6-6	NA	TGTGCCAGCAGTCCTCCCCGAGGTGACACAGATACGCAGTATTTT	CASSPPRGDTDTQYF
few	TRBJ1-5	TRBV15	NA	TGTGCCACCAGCCCGCCTTCACTGCCCCAGCATTTT	CATSPPSLPQHF
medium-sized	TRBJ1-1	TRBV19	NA	TGTGCCAGTAGTATGTTGCCAGCAGCAAACACTGAAGCTTTCTTT	CASSMLPAANTEAFF
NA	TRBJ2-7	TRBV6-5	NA	TGTGCCAGCAGGCCGTATATGGGGGATCCCGAGCAGTACTTC	CASRPYMGDPEQYF
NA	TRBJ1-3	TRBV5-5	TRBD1	TGTGCCAGCAGCCCCCTGACAGGGGCTGTAAACACCATATATTTT	CASSPLTGAVNTIYF
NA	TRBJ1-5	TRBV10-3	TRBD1	TGTGCCATCAGTCGTGAGACAGGGAGTCAGCCCCAGCATTTT	CAISRETGSQPQHF
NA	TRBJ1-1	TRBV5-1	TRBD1	TGCGCCAGCAGCTCGGGGACAGCAGAGAACACTGAAGCTTTCTTT	CASSSGTAENTEAFF
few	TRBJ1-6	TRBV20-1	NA	TGCAGTGCTACCAGCGAGGGGAGTTCACCCCTCCACTTT	CSATSEGSSPLHF
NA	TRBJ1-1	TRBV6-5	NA	TGTGCCAGCAGTTACTCGATTCAGGGTACAGAAGCTTTCTTT	CASSYSIQGTEAFF
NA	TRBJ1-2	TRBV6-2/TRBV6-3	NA	TGTGCCAGCAAAAGACAGACTCTAAACTATGGCTACACCTTC	CASKRQTLNYGYTF
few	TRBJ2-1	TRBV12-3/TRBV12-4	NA	TGTGCCAGCCGTGGGGGGGGCCTCGGCAATGAGCAGTTCTTC	CASRGGGLGNEQFF
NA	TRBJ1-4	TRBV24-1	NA	TGTGCCACGGGGGTGGCGGAAAAACTGTTTTTT	CATGVAEKLFF